This entry lists 19 T cell receptor beta chains sequenced from one sample in a study of blood T cell repertoires in COVID-19. The repertoire was sequenced with immunoSEQ multiplex PCR; TCRdb's copy has only in-frame clones and lacks some. The data hold about 300,000 clones, with about 91% observed a single time. The sample taken for sequencing was peripheral blood. These receptors all stem from a woman aged 25 to 39 with COVID-19, enrolled during active disease.

This rearrangement joins TRBV2 to TRBJ1-5; 7 nucleotides match TRBD1. CDR3 length: 15 amino acids. J gave up 6 bases and V 3 bases, and 8 bases lay outside the gene matches. Germline assignment: CDR1 SNHLY and CDR2 FYNNEI. The CDR3 loop is CASSDRTGWSQPQHF. In nucleotides, the CDR3 is TGTGCCAGCAGTGACCGGACAGGCTGGAGTCAGCCCCAGCATTTT.

This clone was counted many times. The chain recombines TRBV19 with TRBJ2-3, with D perhaps TRBD2 (6 bases). CDR3 length: 19 amino acids. Trimming removed 7 bases from V and 3 bases from J, with 29 bases in between. CDR1 and CDR2 from the germline V gene are LNHDA and SQIVND (reference sequence). CDR3 sequence: CASTPPWGDPEANTDTQYF. DNA of the CDR3: TGTGCCAGTACCCCCCCCTGGGGGGACCCGGAGGCTAATACAGATACGCAGTATTTT.

The CDR3 nucleotides are TGTGCCAGCTCACCACCGGGGGGGCCTTACACCGGGGAGCTGTTTTTT. Its translation is CASSPPGGPYTGELFF. The chain recombines TRBV18 with TRBJ2-2, with a tentative D call TRBD2 (7 bases). From germline, CDR1 is KGHSH and CDR2 LQKENI. V was clipped by 0 bases and J by 3 bases, with 11 bases between them. The length of the CDR3 is 16 residues.

The chain carries TRBV2 and TRBJ2-1; D is uncertain. The CDR3 contains 14 residues. From germline, CDR1 is SNHLY and CDR2 FYNNEI. V lost 6 bases and J lost 0, with 9 bases in between. CDR3 coding DNA: TGTGCCAGCAGAAAGACAACCTCCTACAATGAGCAGTTCTTC. It translates to CASRKTTSYNEQFF.

The V and J genes are TRBV30 and TRBJ2-7, with 9 nucleotides matching TRBD1. Looked up from germline, CDR1 is GTSNPN and CDR2 is SVGIG (reference sequence). There are 15 residues in the CDR3. V was clipped by 4 bases and J by 4 bases; unmatched bases: 11. The chain's CDR3 is CAWTPPGTGNYEQYF. CDR3 sequence (DNA): TGTGCCTGGACACCTCCCGGGACAGGGAATTACGAGCAGTACTTC. Together with reference TRBV30 and TRBJ2-7, the CDR3 gives the full variable domain: SQTIHQWPATLVQPVGSPLSLECTVEGTSNPNLYWYRQAAGRGLQLLFYSVGIGQISSEVPQNLSASRPQDRQFILSSKKLLLSDSGFYLCAWTPPGTGNYEQYFGPGTRLTVT.

The CDR3 DNA reads as TGTGCCAGCAGTCTTAGCGGGGTTGTGGAGACCCAGTACTTC. This sequence encodes CASSLSGVVETQYF. The V and J genes are TRBV7-2 and TRBJ2-5, with 8 bases lining up with TRBD2. V lost 6 bases and J lost 5; bases outside the gene matches: 8. The length of the CDR3 is 14 residues. Per germline, CDR1 SGHTA and CDR2 FQGNSA.

This sequence joins TRBV6-6 and TRBJ2-5; 8 bases line up with TRBD2. Germline CDR1 is MNHNY and CDR2 is SVGAGI (reference sequence). The CDR3 spans 15 residues. V shed 7 bases, J shed 5 bases, and the junction held 12 bases outside the gene matches. In nucleotides, the CDR3 is TGTGCCAGCAACCCGGGTCGGGGGGGGCCGGAGACCCAGTACTTC. Translating gives CASNPGRGGPETQYF.

The chain joins TRBV5-1 to TRBJ1-1, with TRBD1 matching over 7 bases. The germline gives CDR1 SGHRS, CDR2 YFSETQ. This CDR3 spans 14 amino acids. V was clipped by 3 bases and J by 2 bases; unmatched bases: 4. This CDR3 is CASSSDRVNTEAFF. The CDR3 DNA reads TGCGCCAGCAGCTCTGACAGGGTTAACACTGAAGCTTTCTTT.

The rearrangement uses TRBV2 and TRBJ1-2; D unresolved. CDR1 is SNHLY and CDR2 is FYNNEI in the germline V gene. This CDR3 region has 15 residues. V was trimmed by 2 bases and J by 2 bases, leaving 12 bases between them. CDR3 nucleotides: TGTGCCAGCAGTGAATCCAGGTTGATCAACTATGGCTACACCTTC. This gives the protein CASSESRLINYGYTF.

A note on this clone: The sample contains more than one DNA sequence encoding this CDR3. V is TRBV12-3 or TRBV12-4 and J is TRBJ1-5, with D perhaps TRBD1 (6 bases). V was shortened by 4 bases and J by 4 bases, with 8 bases between the two germline ends. The CDR3 spans 13 residues. CDR3 sequence: CASSWDKNQPQHF. CDR3 nucleotide sequence: TGTGCCAGCAGTTGGGACAAAAATCAGCCCCAGCATTTT.

This clone was recorded a few times. The chain employs TRBV4-1 and TRBJ2-6, with 11 bases aligning to TRBD1. The V and J ends lost 0 bases and 1 base, in that order; junction bases with no gene match: 8. The CDR3 spans 20 residues. Per the germline V gene, CDR1 is MGHRA and CDR2 is YSYEKL. For the CDR3, the DNA is TGCGCCAGCAGCCAAGATAGTTGGACAGGGGGCAAATCTGGGGCCAACGTCCTGACTTTC. It specifies CASSQDSWTGGKSGANVLTF.

This chain joins TRBV6-1 and TRBJ2-7; 7 bases align to TRBD1. The CDR3 loop spans 16 amino acids. V lost 2 bases, J lost 9 bases, and 16 bases stayed unmatched. Germline CDR1 and CDR2: MNHNS and SASEGT. The CDR3 region is CASSEPRAGGRLGQYV. In nucleotides, the CDR3 is TGTGCCAGCAGTGAACCCCGGGCAGGGGGTAGACTCGGGCAGTACGTC.

This clone is a singleton in its sample. The chain carries TRBV28 and TRBJ1-5; 8 bases are a match to TRBD1. The germline V gene has CDR1 MDHEN and CDR2 SYDVKM. CDR3 length equals 14 residues. Unmatched junction bases numbered 9, after V lost 5 bases and J lost 9 bases. In DNA, the CDR3 is TGTGCCAGCAGTCCCCGGACAGGGTTGCTGCCCCAGCATTTT. Its protein product is CASSPRTGLLPQHF.

CDR3 amino acids: CAIGRDSNQPQHF. In nucleotides, the CDR3 is TGTGCCATCGGGCGGGATAGCAATCAGCCCCAGCATTTT. This sequence joins TRBV10-3 and TRBJ1-5; D gene ambiguous. The V end was cut by 8 bases, the J end by 0 bases, with 8 bases between. This CDR3 contains 13 residues. Germline V CDR1 and CDR2: ENHRY, SYGVKD.

This clone showed up just once. The genes are TRBV28 and TRBJ1-2, with a possible D match to TRBD1 (5 bases). Trimming stripped 4 bases from V and 5 bases from J, with 20 bases between. Germline V gene lookup returns CDR1 MDHEN and CDR2 SYDVKM. The CDR3 sequence is 16 residues long. CDR3 loop: CASSYIISWGQYGYTF. The CDR3 bases are TGTGCCAGCAGTTATATAATTTCGTGGGGCCAGTATGGCTACACCTTC.

Relative to its sample, this clone is medium-sized. The rearrangement links TRBV21-1 to TRBJ2-3; the D call of TRBD1 is as the table states it, not checked on the DNA. TRBV21-1 is given as a pseudogene. The CDR3 extends over 17 amino acids. The chain's CDR3 is CASSKLGGQGNIDTQYF. CDR3 DNA sequence: TGTGCCAGCAGCAAACTGGGGGGACAGGGAAATATAGATACGCAGTATTTT.

This clone was picked up one time. The CDR3 DNA is TGTGCTAGTGGTTTGTTTTTGACAGGGGGGGATGAAAAACTGTTTTTT. It codes for CASGLFLTGGDEKLFF. The chain joins TRBV12-5 to TRBJ1-4, with 9 positions matching TRBD1. This CDR3 contains 16 residues. V was pared by 2 bases and J by 6 bases, with 7 bases of the junction left unmatched. From germline, CDR1 is LGHNT and CDR2 FRNRAP.

The chain carries TRBV4-1 and TRBJ2-3, with 9 bases fitting TRBD1. The CDR3 is made up of 15 amino acids. V was clipped by 6 bases and J by 4 bases; unmatched bases: 8. Germline V lookup: CDR1 MGHRA, CDR2 YSYEKL. The CDR3 nucleotides read TGCGCCAGCAGTTCCGGGACAGGGCTCGCAGATACGCAGTATTTT. Translated: CASSSGTGLADTQYF.

The genes are TRBV18 and TRBJ2-2, with D possibly being TRBD2 (5 bases). V lost 2 bases and J 1 base, leaving 5 bases between the germline ends. This CDR3 is 14 amino acids long. Germline V lookup: CDR1 KGHSH, CDR2 LQKENI. CDR3 coding DNA: TGTGCCAGCTCACCAGGAGGGAACACCGGGGAGCTGTTTTTT. It encodes CASSPGGNTGELFF.